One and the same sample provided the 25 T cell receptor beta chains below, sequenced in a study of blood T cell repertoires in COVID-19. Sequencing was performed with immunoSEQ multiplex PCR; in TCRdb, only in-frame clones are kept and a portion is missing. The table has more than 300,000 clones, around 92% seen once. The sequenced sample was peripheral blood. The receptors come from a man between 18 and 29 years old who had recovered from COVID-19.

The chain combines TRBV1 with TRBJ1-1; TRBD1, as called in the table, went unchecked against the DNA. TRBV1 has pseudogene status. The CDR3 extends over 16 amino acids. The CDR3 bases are TGCACCAGCAGCCAATCCCGACAGGGGGGGAGCACTGAAGCTTTCTTT. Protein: CTSSQSRQGGSTEAFF.

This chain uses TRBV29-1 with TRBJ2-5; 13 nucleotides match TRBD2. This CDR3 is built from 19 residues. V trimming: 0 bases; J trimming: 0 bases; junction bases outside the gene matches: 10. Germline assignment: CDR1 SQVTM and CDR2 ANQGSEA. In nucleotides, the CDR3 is TGCAGCGTTGAAGATCCCAGCCAGACTAGCGGGAGGTACCAAGAGACCCAGTACTTC. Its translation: CSVEDPSQTSGRYQETQYF.

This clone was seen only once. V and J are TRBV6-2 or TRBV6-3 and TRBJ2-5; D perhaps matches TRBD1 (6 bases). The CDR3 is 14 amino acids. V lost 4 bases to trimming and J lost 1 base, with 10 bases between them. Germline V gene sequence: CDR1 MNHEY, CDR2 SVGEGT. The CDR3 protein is CASSWSQGQETQYF. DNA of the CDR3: TGTGCCAGCAGTTGGTCACAGGGCCAAGAGACCCAGTACTTC.

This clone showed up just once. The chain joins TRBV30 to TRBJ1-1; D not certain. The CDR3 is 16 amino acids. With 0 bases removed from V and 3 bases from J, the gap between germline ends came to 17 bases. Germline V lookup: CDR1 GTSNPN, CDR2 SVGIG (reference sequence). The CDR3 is CAWSVFPIRLDTEAFF. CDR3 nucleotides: TGTGCCTGGAGTGTATTCCCGATCAGGTTGGACACTGAAGCTTTCTTT.

The CDR3 DNA sequence: TGTGCCAGCAGCAGTTACGGGGGAAATAATTCACCCCTCCACTTT. It is translated as CASSSYGGNNSPLHF. V usage is TRBV6-5 and J usage is TRBJ1-6; TRBD1 might be the D (5 bases). Germline CDR1 and CDR2: MNHEY and SVGAGI. Trimming took off 6 bases at V and 5 bases at J, with 14 bases between the two ends. The CDR3 spans 15 residues.

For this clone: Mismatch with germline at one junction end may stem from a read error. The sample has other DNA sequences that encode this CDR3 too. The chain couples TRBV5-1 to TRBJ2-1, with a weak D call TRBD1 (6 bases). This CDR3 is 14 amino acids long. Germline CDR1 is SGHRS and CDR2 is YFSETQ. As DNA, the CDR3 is TGCGCCAGCAGTTTGGACAGCTCCTACAATGAGCAGTTCTTC. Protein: CASSLDSSYNEQFF.

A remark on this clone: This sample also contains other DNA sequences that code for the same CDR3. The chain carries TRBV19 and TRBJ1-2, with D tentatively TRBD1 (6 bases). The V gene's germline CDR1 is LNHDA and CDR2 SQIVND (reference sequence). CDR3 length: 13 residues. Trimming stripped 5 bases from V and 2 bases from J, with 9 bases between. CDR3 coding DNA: TGTGCCAGTAGTTTCGGACAGAACTATGGCTACACCTTC. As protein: CASSFGQNYGYTF.

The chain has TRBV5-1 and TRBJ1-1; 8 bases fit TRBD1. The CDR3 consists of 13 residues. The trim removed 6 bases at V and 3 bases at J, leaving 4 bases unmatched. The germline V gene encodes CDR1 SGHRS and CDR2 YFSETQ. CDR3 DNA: TGCGCCAGCAAGTTACAGGGGGACACTGAAGCTTTCTTT. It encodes CASKLQGDTEAFF.

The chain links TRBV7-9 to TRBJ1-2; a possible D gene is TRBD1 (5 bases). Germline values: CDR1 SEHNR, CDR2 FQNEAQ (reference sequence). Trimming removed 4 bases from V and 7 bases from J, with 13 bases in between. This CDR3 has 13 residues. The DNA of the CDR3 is TGTGCCAGCAGCTCCAGGGTCAACGGTGGCTACACCTTC. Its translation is CASSSRVNGGYTF.

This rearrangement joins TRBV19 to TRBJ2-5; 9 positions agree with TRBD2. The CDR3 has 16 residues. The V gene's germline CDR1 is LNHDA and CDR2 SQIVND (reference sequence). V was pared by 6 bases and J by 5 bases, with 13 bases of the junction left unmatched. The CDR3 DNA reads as TGTGCCAGTAGCAACCCCGGCGGGAGGGCAAAGGAGACCCAGTACTTC. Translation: CASSNPGGRAKETQYF.

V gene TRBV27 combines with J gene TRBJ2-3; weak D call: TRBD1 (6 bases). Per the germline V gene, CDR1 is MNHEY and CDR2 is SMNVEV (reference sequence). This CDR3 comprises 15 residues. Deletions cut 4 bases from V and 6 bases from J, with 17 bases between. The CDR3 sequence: CASSSRTAPLDTQYF. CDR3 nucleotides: TGTGCCAGCAGTTCACGGACAGCCCCCTTGGATACGCAGTATTTT.

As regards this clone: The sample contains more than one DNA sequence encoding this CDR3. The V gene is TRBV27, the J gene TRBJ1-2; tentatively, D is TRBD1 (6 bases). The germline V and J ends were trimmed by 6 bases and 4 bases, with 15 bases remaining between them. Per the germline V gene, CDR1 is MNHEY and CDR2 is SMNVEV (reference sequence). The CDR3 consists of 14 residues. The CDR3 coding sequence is TGTGCCAGCAGACCAGGGGTAGTTCGCTATGGCTACACCTTC. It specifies CASRPGVVRYGYTF.

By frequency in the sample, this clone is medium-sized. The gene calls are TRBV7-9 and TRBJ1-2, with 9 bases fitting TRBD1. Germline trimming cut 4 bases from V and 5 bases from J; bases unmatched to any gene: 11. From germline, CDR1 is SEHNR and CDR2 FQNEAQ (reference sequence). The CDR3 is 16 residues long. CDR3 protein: CASSSITGTGLYGYTF. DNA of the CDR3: TGTGCCAGCAGCTCGATAACAGGGACAGGGTTGTATGGCTACACCTTC.

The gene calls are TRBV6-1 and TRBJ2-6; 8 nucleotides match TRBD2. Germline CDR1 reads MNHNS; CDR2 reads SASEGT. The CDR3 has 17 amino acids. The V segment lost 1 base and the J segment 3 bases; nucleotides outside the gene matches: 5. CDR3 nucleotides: TGTGCCAGCAGTGAAGAGGCGGGGGGCGTTGGGGCCAACGTCCTGACTTTC. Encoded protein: CASSEEAGGVGANVLTF.

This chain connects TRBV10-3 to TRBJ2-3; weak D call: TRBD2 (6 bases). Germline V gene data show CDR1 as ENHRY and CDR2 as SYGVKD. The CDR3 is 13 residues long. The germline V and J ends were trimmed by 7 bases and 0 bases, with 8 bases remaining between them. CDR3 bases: TGTGCCATCAAAGGGACTAGCACAGATACGCAGTATTTT. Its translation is CAIKGTSTDTQYF.

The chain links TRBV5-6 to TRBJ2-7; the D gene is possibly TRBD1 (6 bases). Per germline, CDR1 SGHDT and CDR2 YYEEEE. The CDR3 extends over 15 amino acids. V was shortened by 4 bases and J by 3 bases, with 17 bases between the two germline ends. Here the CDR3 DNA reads TGTGCCAGCAGCCCGACGGGACATTCCCTCTACGAGCAGTACTTC. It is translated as CASSPTGHSLYEQYF.

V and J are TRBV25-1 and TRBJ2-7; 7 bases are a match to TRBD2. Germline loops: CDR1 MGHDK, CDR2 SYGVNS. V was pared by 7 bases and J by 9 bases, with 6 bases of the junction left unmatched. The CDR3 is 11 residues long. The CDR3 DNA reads TGTGCCAGCACTGGGGGGGGAGGGCAGTACTTC. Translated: CASTGGGGQYF.

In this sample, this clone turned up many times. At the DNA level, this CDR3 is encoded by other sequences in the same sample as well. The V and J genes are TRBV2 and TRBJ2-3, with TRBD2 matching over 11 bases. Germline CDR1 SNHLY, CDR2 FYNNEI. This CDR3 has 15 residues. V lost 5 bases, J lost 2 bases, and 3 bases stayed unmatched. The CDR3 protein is CASSRLAGTTDTQYF. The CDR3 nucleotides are TGTGCCAGCAGTCGACTAGCGGGGACCACAGATACGCAGTATTTT.

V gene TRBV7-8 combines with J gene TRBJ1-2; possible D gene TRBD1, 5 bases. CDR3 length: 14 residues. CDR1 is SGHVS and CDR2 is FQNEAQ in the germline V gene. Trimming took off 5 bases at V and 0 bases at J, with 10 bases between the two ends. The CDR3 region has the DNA TGTGCCAGCAGCCGGACGGGGGCTAACTATGGCTACACCTTC. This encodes CASSRTGANYGYTF.

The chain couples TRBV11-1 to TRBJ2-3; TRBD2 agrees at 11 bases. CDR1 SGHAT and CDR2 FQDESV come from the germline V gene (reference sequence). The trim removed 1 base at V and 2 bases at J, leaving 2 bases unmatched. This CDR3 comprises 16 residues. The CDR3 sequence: CASSLGLAGTTDTQYF. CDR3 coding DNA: TGTGCCAGCAGCTTAGGACTAGCGGGGACCACAGATACGCAGTATTTT.

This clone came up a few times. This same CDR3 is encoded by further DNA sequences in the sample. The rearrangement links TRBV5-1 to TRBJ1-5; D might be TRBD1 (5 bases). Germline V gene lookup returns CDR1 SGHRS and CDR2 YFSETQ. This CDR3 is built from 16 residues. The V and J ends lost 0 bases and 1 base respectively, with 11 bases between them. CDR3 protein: CASSLAPRQSNQPQHF. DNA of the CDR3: TGCGCCAGCAGCTTGGCCCCCCGACAGAGCAATCAGCCCCAGCATTTT.

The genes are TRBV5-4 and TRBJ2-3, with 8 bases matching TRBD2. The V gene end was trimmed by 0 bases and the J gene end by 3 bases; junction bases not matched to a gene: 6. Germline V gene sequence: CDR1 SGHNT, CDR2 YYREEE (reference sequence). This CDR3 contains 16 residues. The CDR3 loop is CASSLVSSGSTDTQYF. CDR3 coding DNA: TGTGCCAGCAGCTTGGTTTCGAGCGGGAGTACAGATACGCAGTATTTT.

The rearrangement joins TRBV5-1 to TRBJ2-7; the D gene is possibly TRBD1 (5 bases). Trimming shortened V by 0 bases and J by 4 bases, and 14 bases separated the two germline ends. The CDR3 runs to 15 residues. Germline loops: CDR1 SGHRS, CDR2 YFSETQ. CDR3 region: CASSLGPGFNYEQYF. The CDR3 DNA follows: TGCGCCAGCAGCTTGGGGCCAGGGTTTAATTACGAGCAGTACTTC.

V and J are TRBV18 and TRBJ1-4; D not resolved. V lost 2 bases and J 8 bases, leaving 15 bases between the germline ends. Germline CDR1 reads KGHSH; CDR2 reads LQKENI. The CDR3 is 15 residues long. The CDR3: CASSPISGIWEKLFF. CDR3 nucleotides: TGTGCCAGCTCACCAATATCGGGGATTTGGGAAAAACTGTTTTTT.

As DNA, the CDR3 is TGTGCCAGCAAATATGGGACTTCAGATACCCAGTACTTC. Amino acid sequence: CASKYGTSDTQYF. The chain is built from TRBV6-5 and TRBJ2-5, with D tentatively TRBD2 (6 bases). Germline lookup yields CDR1 MNHEY and CDR2 SVGAGI. V lost 7 bases to trimming and J lost 8 bases, with 17 bases between them. The CDR3 length is 13 residues.